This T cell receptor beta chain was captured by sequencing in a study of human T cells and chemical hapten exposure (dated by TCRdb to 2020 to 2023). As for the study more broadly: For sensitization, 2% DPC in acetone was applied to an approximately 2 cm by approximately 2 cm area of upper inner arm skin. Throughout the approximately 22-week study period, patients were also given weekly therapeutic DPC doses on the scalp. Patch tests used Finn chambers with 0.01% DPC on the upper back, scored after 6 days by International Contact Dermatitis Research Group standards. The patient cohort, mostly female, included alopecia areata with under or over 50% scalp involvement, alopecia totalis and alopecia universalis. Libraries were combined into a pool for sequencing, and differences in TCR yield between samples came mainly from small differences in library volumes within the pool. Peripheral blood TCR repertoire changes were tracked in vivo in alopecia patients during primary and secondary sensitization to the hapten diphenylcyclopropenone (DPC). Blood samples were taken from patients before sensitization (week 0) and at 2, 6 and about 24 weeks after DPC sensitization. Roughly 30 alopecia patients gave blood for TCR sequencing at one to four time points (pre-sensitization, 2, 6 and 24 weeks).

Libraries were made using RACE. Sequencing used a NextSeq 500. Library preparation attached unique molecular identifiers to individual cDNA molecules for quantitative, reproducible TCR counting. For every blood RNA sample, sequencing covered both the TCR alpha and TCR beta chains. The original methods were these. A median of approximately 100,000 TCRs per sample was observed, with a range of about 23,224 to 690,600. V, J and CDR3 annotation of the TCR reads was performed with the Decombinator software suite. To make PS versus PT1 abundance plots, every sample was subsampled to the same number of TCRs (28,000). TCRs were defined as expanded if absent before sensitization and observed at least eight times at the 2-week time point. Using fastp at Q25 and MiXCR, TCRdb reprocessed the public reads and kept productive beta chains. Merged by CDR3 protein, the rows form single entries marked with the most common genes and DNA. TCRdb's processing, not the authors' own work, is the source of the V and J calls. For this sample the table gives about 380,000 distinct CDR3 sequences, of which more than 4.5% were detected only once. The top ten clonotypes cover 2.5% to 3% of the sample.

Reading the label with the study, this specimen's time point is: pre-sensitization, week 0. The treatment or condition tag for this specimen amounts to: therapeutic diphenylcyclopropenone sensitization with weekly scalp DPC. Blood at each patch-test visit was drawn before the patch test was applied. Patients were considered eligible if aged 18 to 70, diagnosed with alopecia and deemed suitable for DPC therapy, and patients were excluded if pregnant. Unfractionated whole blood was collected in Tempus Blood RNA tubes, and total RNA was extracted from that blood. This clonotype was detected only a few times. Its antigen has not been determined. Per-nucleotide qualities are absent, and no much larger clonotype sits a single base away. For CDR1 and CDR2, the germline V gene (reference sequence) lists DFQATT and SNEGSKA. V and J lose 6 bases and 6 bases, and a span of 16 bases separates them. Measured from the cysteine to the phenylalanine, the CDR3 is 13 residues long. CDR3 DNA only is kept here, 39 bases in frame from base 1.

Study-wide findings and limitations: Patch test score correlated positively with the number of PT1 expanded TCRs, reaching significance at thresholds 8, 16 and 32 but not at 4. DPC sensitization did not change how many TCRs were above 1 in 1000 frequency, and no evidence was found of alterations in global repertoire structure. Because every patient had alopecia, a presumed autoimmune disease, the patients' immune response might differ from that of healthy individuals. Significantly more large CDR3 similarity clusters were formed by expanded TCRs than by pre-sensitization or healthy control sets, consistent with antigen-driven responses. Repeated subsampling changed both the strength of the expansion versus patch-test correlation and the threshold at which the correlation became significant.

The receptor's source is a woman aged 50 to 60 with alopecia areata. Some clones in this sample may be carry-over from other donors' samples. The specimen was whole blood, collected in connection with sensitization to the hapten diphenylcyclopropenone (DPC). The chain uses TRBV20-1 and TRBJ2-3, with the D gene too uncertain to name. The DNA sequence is TGCAGTGCGTCCGACACCTACAGTGATACGCAGTATTTT. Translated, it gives CSASDTYSDTQYF.